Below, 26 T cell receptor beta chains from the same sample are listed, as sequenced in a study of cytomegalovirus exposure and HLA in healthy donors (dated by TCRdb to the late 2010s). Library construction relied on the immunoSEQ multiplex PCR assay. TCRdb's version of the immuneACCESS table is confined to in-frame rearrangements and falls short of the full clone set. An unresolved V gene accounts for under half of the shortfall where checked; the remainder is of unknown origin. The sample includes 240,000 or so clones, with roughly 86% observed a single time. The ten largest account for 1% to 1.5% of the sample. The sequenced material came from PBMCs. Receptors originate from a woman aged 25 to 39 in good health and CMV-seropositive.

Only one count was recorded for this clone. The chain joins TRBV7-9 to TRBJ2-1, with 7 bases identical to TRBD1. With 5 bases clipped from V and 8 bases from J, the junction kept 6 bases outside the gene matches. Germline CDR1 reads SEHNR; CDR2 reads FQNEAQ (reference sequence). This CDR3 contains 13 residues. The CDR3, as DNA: TGTGCCAGCAGCCCGTTGGACAGGCATGAGCAGTTCTTC. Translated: CASSPLDRHEQFF.

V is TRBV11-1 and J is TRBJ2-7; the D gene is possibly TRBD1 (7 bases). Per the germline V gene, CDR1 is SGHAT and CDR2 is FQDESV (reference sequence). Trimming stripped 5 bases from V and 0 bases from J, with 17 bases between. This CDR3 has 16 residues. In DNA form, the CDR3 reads TGTGCCAGCAGCGCAAGGAGGGACAGCCTCTCCTACGAGCAGTACTTC. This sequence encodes CASSARRDSLSYEQYF.

The CDR3, as DNA: TGTGCCAGCAGGAGAGACAGTAACACTGAAGCTTTCTTT. Its translation: CASRRDSNTEAFF. This sequence joins TRBV9 and TRBJ1-1, with a tentative D call TRBD1 (5 bases). The CDR3 has 13 residues. Germline CDR1 SGDLS, CDR2 YYNGEE. The V end was cut by 5 bases, the J end by 2 bases, with 10 bases between.

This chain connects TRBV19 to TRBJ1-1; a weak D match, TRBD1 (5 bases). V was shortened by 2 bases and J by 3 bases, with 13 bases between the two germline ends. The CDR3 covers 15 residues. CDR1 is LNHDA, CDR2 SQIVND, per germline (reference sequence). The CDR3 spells CASSIMGGGDTEAFF. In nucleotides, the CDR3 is TGTGCCAGTAGTATAATGGGCGGGGGTGACACTGAAGCTTTCTTT.

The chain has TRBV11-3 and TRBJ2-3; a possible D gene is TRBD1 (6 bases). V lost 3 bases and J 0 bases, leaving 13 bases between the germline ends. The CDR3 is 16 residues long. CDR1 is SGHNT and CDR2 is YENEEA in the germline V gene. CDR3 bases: TGTGCCAGCAGCTTTTCAGGGACATCTAGCACAGATACGCAGTATTTT. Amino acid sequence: CASSFSGTSSTDTQYF. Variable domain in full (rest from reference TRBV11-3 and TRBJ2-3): EAGVVQSPRYKIIEKKQPVAFWCNPISGHNTLYWYLQNLGQGPELLIRYENEEAVDDSQLPKDRFSAERLKGVDSTLKIQPAELGDSAVYLCASSFSGTSSTDTQYFGPGTRLTVL.

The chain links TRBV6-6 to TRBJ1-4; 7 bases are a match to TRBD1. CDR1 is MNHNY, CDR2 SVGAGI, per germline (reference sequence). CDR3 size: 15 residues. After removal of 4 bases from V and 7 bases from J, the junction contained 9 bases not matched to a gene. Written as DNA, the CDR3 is TGTGCCAGCAGTTCCCCTTTGACAGGGCTTGAAAAACTGTTTTTT. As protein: CASSSPLTGLEKLFF.

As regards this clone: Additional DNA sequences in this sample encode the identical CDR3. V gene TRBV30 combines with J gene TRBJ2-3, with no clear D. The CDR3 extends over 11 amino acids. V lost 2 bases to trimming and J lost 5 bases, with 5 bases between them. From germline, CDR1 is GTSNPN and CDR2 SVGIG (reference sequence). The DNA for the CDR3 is TGTGCCTGGAGTTCGGGAGATACGCAGTATTTT. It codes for CAWSSGDTQYF. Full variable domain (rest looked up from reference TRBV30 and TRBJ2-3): SQTIHQWPATLVQPVGSPLSLECTVEGTSNPNLYWYRQAAGRGLQLLFYSVGIGQISSEVPQNLSASRPQDRQFILSSKKLLLSDSGFYLCAWSSGDTQYFGPGTRLTVL.

Written as DNA, the CDR3 is TGTGCCAGTAGTGTGGGGACAGGGGGATATAGCAATCAGCCCCAGCATTTT. This translates into CASSVGTGGYSNQPQHF. V gene TRBV19 combines with J gene TRBJ1-5; 11 positions agree with TRBD1. Looked up from germline, CDR1 is LNHDA and CDR2 is SQIVND (reference sequence). The CDR3 is 17 amino acids. V was clipped by 5 bases and J by 0 bases; unmatched bases: 6.

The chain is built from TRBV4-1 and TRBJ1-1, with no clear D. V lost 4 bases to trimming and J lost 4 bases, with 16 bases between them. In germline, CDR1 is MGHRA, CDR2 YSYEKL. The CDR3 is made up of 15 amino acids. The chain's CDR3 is CASSRVTRSGTEAFF. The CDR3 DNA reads TGCGCCAGCAGCCGAGTCACACGGTCGGGCACTGAAGCTTTCTTT.

In DNA form, the CDR3 reads TGTGCCAGCAGCCGCCAGGGGACTGAAGCTTTCTTT. This codes for CASSRQGTEAFF. V and J are TRBV12-1 and TRBJ1-1; no check of the table's D call, TRBD1, against the DNA was made. TRBV12-1 represents a pseudogene. The CDR3 has 12 amino acids.

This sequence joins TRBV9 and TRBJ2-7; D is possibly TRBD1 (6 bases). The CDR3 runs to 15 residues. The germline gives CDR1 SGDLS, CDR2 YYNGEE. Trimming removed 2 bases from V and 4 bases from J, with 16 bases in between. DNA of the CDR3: TGTGCCAGCAGCGTTAACCCGGGACACCAATACGAGCAGTACTTC. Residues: CASSVNPGHQYEQYF.

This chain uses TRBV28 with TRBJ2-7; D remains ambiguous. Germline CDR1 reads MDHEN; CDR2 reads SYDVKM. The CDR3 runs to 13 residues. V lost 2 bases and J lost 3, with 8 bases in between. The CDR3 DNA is TGTGCCAGCAGTTTAACTGATTACTACGAGCAGTACTTC. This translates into CASSLTDYYEQYF.

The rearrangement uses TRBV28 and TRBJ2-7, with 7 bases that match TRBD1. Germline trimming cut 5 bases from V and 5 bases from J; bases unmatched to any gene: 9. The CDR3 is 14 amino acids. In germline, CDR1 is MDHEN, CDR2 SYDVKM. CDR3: CASSVTGVVDEQYF. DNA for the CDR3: TGTGCCAGCAGTGTCACAGGGGTCGTCGACGAGCAGTACTTC. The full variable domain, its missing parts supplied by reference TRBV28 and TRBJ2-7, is DVKVTQSSRYLVKRTGEKVFLECVQDMDHENMFWYRQDPGLGLRLIYFSYDVKMKEKGDIPEGYSVSREKKERFSLILESASTNQTSMYLCASSVTGVVDEQYFGPGTRLTVT.

The CDR3 region has the DNA TGCGCCAGCAGCTTGGGGGGGACTTCGCTGTTCTTGGATGAGCAGTTCTTC. Its translation is CASSLGGTSLFLDEQFF. The rearrangement joins TRBV5-1 to TRBJ2-1, with D tentatively TRBD2 (6 bases). This CDR3 comprises 17 residues. V shed 0 bases and J shed 8 bases, with 21 bases lying between them. Germline assignment: CDR1 SGHRS and CDR2 YFSETQ.

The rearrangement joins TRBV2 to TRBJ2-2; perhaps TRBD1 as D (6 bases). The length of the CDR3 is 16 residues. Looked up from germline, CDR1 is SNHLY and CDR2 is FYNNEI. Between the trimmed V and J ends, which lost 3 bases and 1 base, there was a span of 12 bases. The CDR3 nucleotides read TGTGCCAGCAGTGATCCGACAGGTGTGAACACCGGGGAGCTGTTTTTT. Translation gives CASSDPTGVNTGELFF. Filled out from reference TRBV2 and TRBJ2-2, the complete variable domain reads EPEVTQTPSHQVTQMGQEVILRCVPISNHLYFYWYRQILGQKVEFLVSFYNNEISEKSEIFDDQFSVERPDGSNFTLKIRSTKLEDSAMYFCASSDPTGVNTGELFFGEGSRLTVL.

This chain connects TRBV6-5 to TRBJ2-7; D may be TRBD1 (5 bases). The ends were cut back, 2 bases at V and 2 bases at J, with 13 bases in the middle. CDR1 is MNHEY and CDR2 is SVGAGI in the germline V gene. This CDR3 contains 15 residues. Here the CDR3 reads CASSYAGRAAYEQYF. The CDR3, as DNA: TGTGCCAGCAGTTACGCCGGCAGGGCCGCCTACGAGCAGTACTTC.

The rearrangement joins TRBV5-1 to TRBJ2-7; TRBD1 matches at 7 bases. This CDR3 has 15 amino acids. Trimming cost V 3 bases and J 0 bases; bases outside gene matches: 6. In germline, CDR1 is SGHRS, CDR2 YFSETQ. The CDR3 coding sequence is TGCGCCAGCAGCTGGGACAGCGCCTCCTCCTACGAGCAGTACTTC. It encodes CASSWDSASSYEQYF.

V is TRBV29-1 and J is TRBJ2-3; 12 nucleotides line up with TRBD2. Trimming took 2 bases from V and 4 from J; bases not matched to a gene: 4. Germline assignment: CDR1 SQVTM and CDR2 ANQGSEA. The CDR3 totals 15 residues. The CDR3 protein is CSVEPTSGRADTQYF. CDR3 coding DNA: TGCAGCGTTGAACCGACTAGCGGGAGAGCAGATACGCAGTATTTT.

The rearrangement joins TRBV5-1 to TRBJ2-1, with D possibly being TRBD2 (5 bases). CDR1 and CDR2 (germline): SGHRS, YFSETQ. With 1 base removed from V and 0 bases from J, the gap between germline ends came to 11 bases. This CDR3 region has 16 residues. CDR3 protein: CASSLSGDASYNEQFF. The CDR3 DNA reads TGCGCCAGCAGCTTGTCCGGGGATGCCTCCTACAATGAGCAGTTCTTC.

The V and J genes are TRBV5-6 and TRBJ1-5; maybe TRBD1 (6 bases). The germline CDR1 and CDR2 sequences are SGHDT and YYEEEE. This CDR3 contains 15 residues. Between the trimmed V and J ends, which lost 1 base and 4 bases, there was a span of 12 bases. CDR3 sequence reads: CASSLRGTINQPQHF. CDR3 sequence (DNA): TGTGCCAGCAGCTTGAGGGGGACAATAAATCAGCCCCAGCATTTT.

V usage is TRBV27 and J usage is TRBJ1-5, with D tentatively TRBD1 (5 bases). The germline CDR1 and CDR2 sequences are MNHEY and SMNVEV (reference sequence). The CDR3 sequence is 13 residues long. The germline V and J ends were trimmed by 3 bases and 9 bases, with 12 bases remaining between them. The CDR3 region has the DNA TGTGCCAGCAGTTTTCAGGCCGACAGGCCCCAGCATTTT. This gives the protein CASSFQADRPQHF.

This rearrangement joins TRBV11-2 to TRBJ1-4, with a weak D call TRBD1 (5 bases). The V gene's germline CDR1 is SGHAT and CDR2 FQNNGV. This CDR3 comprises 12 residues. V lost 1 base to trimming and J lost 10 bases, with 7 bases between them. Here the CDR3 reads CASSLGGGKLFF. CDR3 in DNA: TGTGCCAGCAGCTTAGGGGGGGGAAAACTGTTTTTT.

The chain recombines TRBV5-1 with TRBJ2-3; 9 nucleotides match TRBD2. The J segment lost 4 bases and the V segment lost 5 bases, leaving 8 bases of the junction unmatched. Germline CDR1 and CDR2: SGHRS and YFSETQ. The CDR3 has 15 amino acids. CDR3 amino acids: CASRVIAGDSDTQYF. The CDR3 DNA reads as TGCGCCAGCAGAGTAATAGCGGGAGATTCAGATACGCAGTATTTT. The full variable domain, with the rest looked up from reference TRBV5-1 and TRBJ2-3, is KAGVTQTPRYLIKTRGQQVTLSCSPISGHRSVSWYQQTPGQGLQFLFEYFSETQRNKGNFPGRFSGRQFSNSRSEMNVSTLELGDSALYLCASRVIAGDSDTQYFGPGTRLTVL.

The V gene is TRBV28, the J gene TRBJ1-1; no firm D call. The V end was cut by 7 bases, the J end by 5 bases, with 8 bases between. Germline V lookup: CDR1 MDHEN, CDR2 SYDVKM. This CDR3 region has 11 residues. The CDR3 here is CASKVETEAFF. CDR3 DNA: TGTGCCAGCAAAGTTGAGACTGAAGCTTTCTTT.

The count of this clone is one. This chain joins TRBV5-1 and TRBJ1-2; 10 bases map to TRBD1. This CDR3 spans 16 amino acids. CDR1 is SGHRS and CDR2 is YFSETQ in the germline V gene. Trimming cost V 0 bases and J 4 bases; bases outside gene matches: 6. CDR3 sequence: CASSLAGGQGFYGYTF. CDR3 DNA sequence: TGCGCCAGCAGCTTGGCCGGGGGACAGGGGTTCTATGGCTACACCTTC.

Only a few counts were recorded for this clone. As DNA, the CDR3 is TGCGCCAGCAGCGCAACCGGGACAGGGGTAACTGAAGCTTTCTTT. Residues: CASSATGTGVTEAFF. This sequence joins TRBV5-1 and TRBJ1-1; TRBD1 agrees at 10 bases. The germline CDR1 and CDR2 sequences are SGHRS and YFSETQ. The trim removed 4 bases at V and 5 bases at J, leaving 8 bases unmatched. This CDR3 contains 15 residues. Combining the CDR3 with reference TRBV5-1 and TRBJ1-1 gives the whole variable domain KAGVTQTPRYLIKTRGQQVTLSCSPISGHRSVSWYQQTPGQGLQFLFEYFSETQRNKGNFPGRFSGRQFSNSRSEMNVSTLELGDSALYLCASSATGTGVTEAFFGQGTRLTVV.